These 32 T cell receptor beta chains were sequenced from one sample in a study of OX40 agonist ivuxolimab in advanced cancers. The method was immunoSEQ multiplex PCR; TCRdb's version includes in-frame clones alone and lacks a portion of them. This table holds roughly 72,000 clones, 89% found once. Sequencing was performed on CD4+ or CD8+ T cells sorted from blood, taken in a trial of the OX40 agonist ivuxolimab. Source of these receptors: an adult with an advanced solid tumor such as melanoma, head and neck, liver or kidney cancer.

The gene calls are TRBV7-9 and TRBJ1-5, with TRBD1 identical over 10 bases. V trimming: 5 bases; J trimming: 2 bases; junction bases outside the gene matches: 6. This CDR3 is 16 amino acids long. Germline CDR1 is SEHNR and CDR2 is FQNEAQ (reference sequence). Here the CDR3 DNA reads TGTGCCAGCAGCCCAGGGACAGGGGATCGCAATCAGCCCCAGCATTTT. This gives the protein CASSPGTGDRNQPQHF.

This rearrangement joins TRBV6-1 to TRBJ1-2; the D is unclear. The CDR3 is made up of 14 amino acids. Trimming took 6 bases from V and 2 from J, leaving 13 bases between them. Germline V gene sequence: CDR1 MNHNS, CDR2 SASEGT. The CDR3 sequence is CASSPLSGNYGYTF. In DNA, the CDR3 is TGTGCCAGCAGCCCCCTTTCCGGGAACTATGGCTACACCTTC.

The CDR3 region has the DNA TGCGCCAGCAGCTTGTCCGGAGGGGACTATGGCTACACCTTC. It codes for CASSLSGGDYGYTF. The gene calls are TRBV5-1 and TRBJ1-2, with D perhaps matching TRBD1 (5 bases). V was cut by 1 base and J by 3 bases, with 10 bases left in between. Germline loops: CDR1 SGHRS, CDR2 YFSETQ. The CDR3 consists of 14 residues.

The V call is TRBV5-8, the J call TRBJ1-5, with D possibly matching TRBD1 (5 bases). In germline, CDR1 is SGHTS, CDR2 YDEGEE. Trimming took 4 bases from V and 7 from J, leaving 18 bases between them. The CDR3 consists of 15 residues. The CDR3 DNA reads as TGTGCCAGCAGCCTAACCGGGACTCCAAAGCAGCCCCAGCATTTT. This translates into CASSLTGTPKQPQHF.

The rearrangement links TRBV15 to TRBJ2-2; TRBD1 might be the D (5 bases). The CDR3 covers 14 residues. Trimming removed 0 bases at V and 7 bases at J, with 9 bases between. Germline CDR1 is LNHNV and CDR2 is YYDKDF (reference sequence). CDR3 in amino acids: CATSREFDSGELFF. CDR3 bases: TGTGCCACCAGCAGAGAGTTTGACAGCGGGGAGCTGTTTTTT.

The V call is TRBV15, the J call TRBJ2-7; unclear D gene. This CDR3 is 14 amino acids long. Trimming left V 4 bases short and J 2 bases short, with 12 bases between. Germline assignment: CDR1 LNHNV and CDR2 YYDKDF (reference sequence). The CDR3 is CATSIMTPPYEQYF. CDR3 coding DNA: TGTGCCACCAGCATAATGACACCTCCCTACGAGCAGTACTTC.

This rearrangement joins TRBV20-1 to TRBJ1-2; D is undetermined. Germline CDR1 DFQATT, CDR2 SNEGSKA (reference sequence). This CDR3 is 10 amino acids long. Trimming removed 6 bases from V and 3 bases from J, with 5 bases in between. Written as DNA, the CDR3 is TGCAGTGCGGGGTACTATGGCTACACCTTC. Translating it yields CSAGYYGYTF.

The chain couples TRBV15 to TRBJ1-4, with unresolved D. Germline-derived CDR1 and CDR2 are LNHNV and YYDKDF (reference sequence). Trimming removed 3 bases from V and 7 bases from J, with 15 bases in between. The CDR3 has 15 amino acids. CDR3 coding DNA: TGTGCCACCAGCAGTGGGGTTGGGAGAAGTGAAAAACTGTTTTTT. Translation: CATSSGVGRSEKLFF.

V gene TRBV28 combines with J gene TRBJ2-5, with D unclear. The J call may be wrong; the DNA end is better matched by TRBJ2-7. Germline lookup yields CDR1 MDHEN and CDR2 SYDVKM. The CDR3 is made up of 13 amino acids. The CDR3 protein is CASRSPLSYEQYF. CDR3 bases: TGTGCCAGCAGAAGCCCCCTCTCCTACGAGCAGTACTTC.

The V gene is TRBV10-2, the J gene TRBJ2-3; unclear D gene. The CDR3 length is 14 residues. Trimming removed 9 bases at V and 1 base at J, with 14 bases between. Germline V CDR1 and CDR2: WSHSY, SAAADI. The chain's CDR3 is CASQLGAGTDTQYF. The CDR3 DNA reads as TGCGCCAGTCAGTTAGGAGCTGGCACAGATACGCAGTATTTT.

This clone was counted a single time. The chain combines TRBV28 with TRBJ1-3; D call uncertain. V lost 10 bases and J 3 bases, leaving 10 bases between the germline ends. In germline, CDR1 is MDHEN, CDR2 SYDVKM. The CDR3 loop spans 12 amino acids. CDR3 sequence: CATRDFGNTIYF. The CDR3, as DNA: TGTGCCACCCGGGATTTTGGAAACACCATATATTTT.

The rearrangement links TRBV18 to TRBJ2-7; D possibly corresponds to TRBD1 (5 bases). Germline V CDR1 and CDR2: KGHSH, LQKENI. The CDR3 has 16 residues. Deletions cut 2 bases from V and 0 bases from J, with 14 bases between. The CDR3 here is CASSPIQDTSSYEQYF. The CDR3 DNA reads TGTGCCAGCTCACCAATCCAGGACACCTCCTCCTACGAGCAGTACTTC. The full variable domain, completed using reference TRBV18 and TRBJ2-7, is NAGVMQNPRHLVRRRGQEARLRCSPMKGHSHVYWYRQLPEEGLKFMVYLQKENIIDESGMPKERFSAEFPKEGPSILRIQQVVRGDSAAYFCASSPIQDTSSYEQYFGPGTRLTVT.

This chain links TRBV11-2 with TRBJ2-2, with 7 positions matching TRBD1. The CDR3 loop spans 15 amino acids. Per germline, CDR1 SGHAT and CDR2 FQNNGV. Unmatched junction bases numbered 5, after V lost 3 bases and J lost 4 bases. The DNA of the CDR3 is TGTGCCAGCAGCTTCGTCAGGGGGATCACCGGGGAGCTGTTTTTT. Translation gives CASSFVRGITGELFF.

For this clone: The sample contains more than one DNA sequence encoding this CDR3. J is TRBJ1-3 and V is TRBV18, with D hard to call. Germline V gives CDR1 KGHSH, CDR2 LQKENI. The CDR3 totals 15 residues. Trimming shortened V by 1 base and J by 0 bases, and 7 bases separated the two germline ends. The chain's CDR3 is CASSPQGTSGNTIYF. CDR3 DNA: TGTGCCAGCTCACCACAGGGCACCTCTGGAAACACCATATATTTT.

The chain employs TRBV5-1 and TRBJ2-1, with TRBD2 matching 11 bases. Germline CDR1 reads SGHRS; CDR2 reads YFSETQ. The CDR3 sequence is 19 residues long. J gave up 1 base and V 2 bases, and 11 bases lay outside the gene matches. CDR3 sequence reads: CASSFLAGGYLGSYNEQFF. The CDR3 nucleotides are TGCGCCAGCAGCTTTCTAGCGGGAGGCTACCTAGGGTCCTACAATGAGCAGTTCTTC.

This clone appeared once. This sequence joins TRBV5-1 and TRBJ1-2; 7 bases fit TRBD1. Germline V gene data show CDR1 as SGHRS and CDR2 as YFSETQ. CDR3 length: 15 amino acids. V dropped 2 bases and J dropped 3; count of bases not matched to a gene: 7. The CDR3 DNA reads as TGCGCCAGCAGCTTCATACAGGGGATCGACTATGGCTACACCTTC. Translating it yields CASSFIQGIDYGYTF.

The chain has TRBV27 and TRBJ1-2, with D maybe TRBD1 (6 bases). Looked up from germline, CDR1 is MNHEY and CDR2 is SMNVEV (reference sequence). The CDR3 is 15 amino acids. Trimming shortened V by 6 bases and J by 4 bases, and 18 bases separated the two germline ends. The CDR3 nucleotides read TGTGCCAGCAGGCCTGGGGGGGCCGCGACCTATGGCTACACCTTC. Protein product: CASRPGGAATYGYTF.

V gene TRBV10-1 combines with J gene TRBJ2-7, with 8 bases matching TRBD2. The length of the CDR3 is 13 residues. Germline assignment: CDR1 WNHNN and CDR2 SYGVQD (reference sequence). The junction had 4 bases not matched to a gene; V was cut back by 6 bases and J by 3 bases. The CDR3 DNA sequence: TGCGCCAGCAGCAAAACTAGCGGCTACGAGCAGTACTTC. Translation: CASSKTSGYEQYF.

This clone came up a few times. The chain uses TRBV9 and TRBJ2-1, with 8 bases identical to TRBD2. Germline loops: CDR1 SGDLS, CDR2 YYNGEE. This CDR3 has 18 residues. Trimming at V came to 0 bases and at J to 6 bases, leaving 14 bases not matched to a gene. Written as DNA, the CDR3 is TGTGCCAGCAGCGTAGGAATCGGGGGGGCCCCGGGGTTCAATGAGCAGTTCTTC. Encoded protein: CASSVGIGGAPGFNEQFF.

The sample holds a few counts of this clone. The chain joins TRBV11-1 to TRBJ2-7, with a tentative D call TRBD1 (6 bases). Germline V CDR1 and CDR2: SGHAT, FQDESV (reference sequence). Trimming took 2 bases from V and 3 from J, leaving 8 bases between them. The CDR3 is 13 residues long. The CDR3 reads CASSLIQGYEQYF. The CDR3 DNA is TGTGCCAGCAGCTTAATACAGGGCTACGAGCAGTACTTC.

This chain joins TRBV11-3 and TRBJ2-5; TRBD1 agrees at 7 bases. The J call is doubtful: the DNA matches TRBJ2-7 better. The CDR3 spans 14 residues. Per germline, CDR1 SGHNT and CDR2 YENEEA. The CDR3 protein is CASSLEGGGYEQYF. CDR3 nucleotide sequence: TGTGCCAGCAGCTTAGAAGGGGGCGGATACGAGCAGTACTTC.

This chain links TRBV9 with TRBJ2-1; TRBD2 matches at 16 bases. Per the germline V gene, CDR1 is SGDLS and CDR2 is YYNGEE. The CDR3 loop spans 20 amino acids. J lost 5 bases, V lost 6 bases, and 17 bases had no gene match. CDR3 nucleotides: TGTGCCAGCACCAACCCCCCCGGGACTAGCGGGAGGGTCTACCACAATGAGCAGTTCTTC. Encoded protein: CASTNPPGTSGRVYHNEQFF.

This chain connects TRBV6-5 to TRBJ2-7, with 8 positions matching TRBD2. This CDR3 comprises 14 residues. Trimming at V came to 0 bases and at J to 7 bases, leaving 5 bases not matched to a gene. From germline, CDR1 is MNHEY and CDR2 SVGAGI. DNA for the CDR3: TGTGCCAGCAGTTACTCGGGGACTAGGGGTGAGCAGTACTTC. This sequence encodes CASSYSGTRGEQYF.

The chain has TRBV28 and TRBJ1-2, with D unresolved. This CDR3 region has 12 residues. Germline V gene sequence: CDR1 MDHEN, CDR2 SYDVKM. The V end was cut by 4 bases, the J end by 6 bases, with 9 bases between. This CDR3 is CASSYRSHGYTF. CDR3 in DNA: TGTGCCAGCAGTTACAGAAGCCATGGCTACACCTTC.

V is TRBV27 and J is TRBJ2-3, with TRBD2 as a possible D gene (7 bases). Trimming cost V 4 bases and J 2 bases, with 19 bases left between them. Germline V gene lookup returns CDR1 MNHEY and CDR2 SMNVEV (reference sequence). CDR3 length: 17 amino acids. The CDR3 nucleotides read TGTGCCAGCAGTTGGAGGGGAGGGGGGCTGCTCACAGATACGCAGTATTTT. This translates into CASSWRGGGLLTDTQYF.

The V and J genes are TRBV5-1 and TRBJ2-7; 8 bases are a match to TRBD1. Germline values: CDR1 SGHRS, CDR2 YFSETQ. This CDR3 comprises 16 residues. The ends lost 4 bases at V and 3 bases at J; junction bases unmatched: 12. The CDR3 nucleotides are TGCGCCAGCAGCGGCCGGACAGGGATGTTCCACTACGAGCAGTACTTC. Its translation is CASSGRTGMFHYEQYF.

V and J are TRBV5-6 and TRBJ2-2; D remains unclear. There are 13 residues in the CDR3. The germline V gene has CDR1 SGHDT and CDR2 YYEEEE. Trimming took off 2 bases at V and 6 bases at J, with 8 bases between the two ends. The DNA of the CDR3 is TGTGCCAGCAGCTTAAAACGGTCCGGGGAGCTGTTTTTT. It translates to CASSLKRSGELFF.

This sequence joins TRBV27 and TRBJ2-7, with D unresolved. V lost 2 bases to trimming and J lost 3 bases, with 11 bases between them. CDR1 and CDR2 from the germline V gene are MNHEY and SMNVEV (reference sequence). The CDR3 is 14 amino acids. DNA of the CDR3: TGTGCCAGCAGTTTAATCGGCAGGTACTACGAGCAGTACTTC. Translated: CASSLIGRYYEQYF.

This chain connects TRBV18 to TRBJ1-2, with 10 nucleotides matching TRBD1. There are 13 residues in the CDR3. Germline values: CDR1 KGHSH, CDR2 LQKENI. The trim removed 6 bases at V and 8 bases at J, leaving 6 bases unmatched. The CDR3 loop is CASSRGQGEGYTF. CDR3 bases: TGTGCCAGCTCTCGTGGACAGGGGGAGGGCTACACCTTC. Variable domain in full (rest from reference TRBV18 and TRBJ1-2): NAGVMQNPRHLVRRRGQEARLRCSPMKGHSHVYWYRQLPEEGLKFMVYLQKENIIDESGMPKERFSAEFPKEGPSILRIQQVVRGDSAAYFCASSRGQGEGYTFGSGTRLTVV.

This clone has just a few counts. CDR3: CASSLGQGYGYTF. The CDR3 bases are TGTGCCAGCAGCTTAGGACAGGGCTATGGCTACACCTTC. The chain recombines TRBV7-9 with TRBJ1-2; 7 positions match TRBD1. J gave up 4 bases and V 1 base, and 0 bases lay outside the gene matches. Germline CDR1 reads SEHNR; CDR2 reads FQNEAQ (reference sequence). The CDR3 spans 13 residues.

A note on this clone: This CDR3 is also generated by other DNA sequences in the sample. This chain links TRBV5-4 with TRBJ2-2; a possible D gene is TRBD1 (6 bases). Germline V lookup: CDR1 SGHNT, CDR2 YYREEE (reference sequence). The CDR3 runs to 16 residues. V lost 0 bases, J lost 7 bases, and 16 bases lay in between. CDR3: CASSLGGLGADGELFF. The CDR3 DNA is TGTGCCAGCAGCTTGGGGGGTCTGGGGGCAGACGGGGAGCTGTTTTTT. Looking up the rest from reference TRBV5-4 and TRBJ2-2 gives the full variable domain: ETGVTQSPTHLIKTRGQQVTLRCSSQSGHNTVSWYQQALGQGPQFIFQYYREEENGRGNFPPRFSGLQFPNYSSELNVNALELDDSALYLCASSLGGLGADGELFFGEGSRLTVL.

The rearrangement joins TRBV10-2 to TRBJ2-5, with 8 bases aligning to TRBD2. V was pared by 6 bases and J by 5 bases, with 8 bases of the junction left unmatched. This CDR3 region has 14 residues. Germline assignment: CDR1 WSHSY and CDR2 SAAADI. The CDR3 coding sequence is TGCGCCAGCAGAACCTCGGGGGGGGATGAGACCCAGTACTTC. Protein sequence: CASRTSGGDETQYF.